This is a list of T cell receptor beta chains from one sample in a study of regulatory T cells in long-lasting Graves disease. TCRdb called the multiplex PCR reads again in MiXCR, with one record for every CDR3 protein. The sample consists of 350,000 to 500,000 distinct CDR3 sequences, 21% of them appearing once. The sequencing used peripheral blood mononuclear cells (PBMCs), collected when the disease was refractory, from a patient treated with antithyroid drugs. These receptors were collected from a female donor with Graves disease. CDR3s include the opening cysteine and the closing phenylalanine or tryptophan. A D gene is named only where the DNA matches it firmly. A clone size is listed for some rows: how often the clone was seen (once, few, many), or a class if it is expanded.

D gene: -; J gene: TRBJ1-4; V gene: TRBV20-1; clone size: -; CDR3 protein: CSAFSRTENEKLFF; CDR3 DNA: TGCAGTGCTTTCTCCCGGACAGAGAATGAAAAACTGTTTTTT
D gene: -; J gene: TRBJ2-4; V gene: TRBV28; clone size: many; CDR3 protein: CASSPAGGVAKNIQYF; CDR3 DNA: TGTGCCAGCAGTCCCGCAGGGGGGGTAGCCAAAAACATTCAGTACTTC
D gene: TRBD2; J gene: TRBJ2-7; V gene: TRBV28; clone size: many; CDR3 protein: CASSVGLAVPAFYEQYF; CDR3 DNA: TGTGCCAGCAGTGTGGGACTAGCGGTCCCGGCCTTCTACGAGCAGTACTTC
D gene: TRBD1; J gene: TRBJ2-4; V gene: TRBV6-2/TRBV6-3; clone size: -; CDR3 protein: CASSPTGTGGARKNIQYF; CDR3 DNA: TGTGCCAGCAGTCCGACCGGGACAGGGGGCGCTCGGAAGAACATTCAGTACTTC
D gene: -; J gene: TRBJ2-7; V gene: TRBV6-5; clone size: few; CDR3 protein: CASSSDGTLKASYEQYF; CDR3 DNA: TGTGCCAGCAGTTCAGATGGGACCCTAAAGGCCTCCTACGAGCAGTACTTC
D gene: -; J gene: TRBJ2-7; V gene: TRBV6-1; clone size: many; CDR3 protein: CASRLEVWEQYF; CDR3 DNA: TGTGCCAGCAGACTGGAGGTATGGGAGCAGTACTTC
D gene: -; J gene: TRBJ2-6; V gene: TRBV12-3/TRBV12-4; clone size: few; CDR3 protein: CASSLAWDGSGANVLTF; CDR3 DNA: TGTGCCAGCAGTTTAGCTTGGGACGGCTCTGGGGCCAACGTCCTGACTTTC
D gene: TRBD1; J gene: TRBJ2-6; V gene: TRBV6-1; clone size: many; CDR3 protein: CASSASGTGGSGANVLTF; CDR3 DNA: TGTGCCAGCAGTGCATCCGGGACAGGGGGATCTGGGGCCAACGTCCTGACTTTC
D gene: -; J gene: TRBJ2-7; V gene: TRBV20-1; clone size: few; CDR3 protein: CSARGRLSLYEQYF; CDR3 DNA: TGCAGTGCTAGAGGGCGTCTGAGTCTCTACGAGCAGTACTTC
D gene: TRBD1; J gene: TRBJ1-2; V gene: TRBV3-1; clone size: many; CDR3 protein: CASSQDGTGYHGYTF; CDR3 DNA: TGTGCCAGCAGCCAAGACGGGACAGGGTACCATGGCTACACCTTC
D gene: -; J gene: TRBJ1-4; V gene: TRBV28; clone size: many; CDR3 protein: CASSFVLNEKLFF; CDR3 DNA: TGTGCCAGCAGTTTTGTATTAAATGAAAAACTGTTTTTT
D gene: -; J gene: TRBJ2-7; V gene: TRBV12-3/TRBV12-4; clone size: many; CDR3 protein: CASAGYLDPYEQYF; CDR3 DNA: TGTGCCAGCGCAGGGTACCTAGACCCCTACGAGCAGTACTTC
D gene: TRBD1; J gene: TRBJ2-1; V gene: TRBV14; clone size: few; CDR3 protein: CASRPGQANEQFF; CDR3 DNA: TGTGCCAGCAGACCGGGACAGGCGAATGAGCAGTTCTTC
D gene: TRBD1; J gene: TRBJ1-4; V gene: TRBV27; clone size: many; CDR3 protein: CASSYRGSGEKLFF; CDR3 DNA: TGTGCCAGCAGTTACAGGGGGTCTGGGGAAAAACTGTTTTTT